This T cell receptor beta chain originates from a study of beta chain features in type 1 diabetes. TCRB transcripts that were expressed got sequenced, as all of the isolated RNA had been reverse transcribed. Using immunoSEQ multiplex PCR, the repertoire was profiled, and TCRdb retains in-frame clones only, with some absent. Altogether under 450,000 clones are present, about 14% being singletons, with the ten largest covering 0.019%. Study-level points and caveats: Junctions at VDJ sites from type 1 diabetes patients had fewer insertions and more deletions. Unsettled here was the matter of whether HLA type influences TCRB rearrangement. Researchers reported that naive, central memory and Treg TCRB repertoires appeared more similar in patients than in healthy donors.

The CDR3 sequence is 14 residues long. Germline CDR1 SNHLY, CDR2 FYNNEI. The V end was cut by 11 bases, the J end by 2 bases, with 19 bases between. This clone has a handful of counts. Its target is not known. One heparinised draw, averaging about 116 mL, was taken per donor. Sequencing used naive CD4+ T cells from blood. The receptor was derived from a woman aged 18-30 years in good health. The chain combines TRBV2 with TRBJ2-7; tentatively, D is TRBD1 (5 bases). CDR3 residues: CAGAPDTLTYEQYF. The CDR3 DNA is TGTGCCGGGGCCCCGGACACCTTGACCTACGAGCAGTACTTC.